The entry below gives a single T cell receptor (beta chain) sequence along with its context. The source of the sample is a study of blood T cell repertoires in COVID-19. Study-level information: Samples representing acute and convalescent COVID-19 were sourced from the United States, Italy and Spain. In each case, the material was cDNA or gDNA derived from T cells, B-cell-depleted T cells, or PBMCs.

Per the study methods: Nucleated cell number was recorded as an estimate derived from reference gene primer amplification. Here immunoSEQ multiplex PCR was the method, and the copy in TCRdb shows in-frame clones only, minus some. The DNA gave D and trimming, while V, J and clone size come from that table. The sample shows 86,000 or so clones, about 89% of them seen only once. This TCR derives from a man aged 50 or older with active or convalescent COVID-19. Sequenced input: peripheral blood.

The CDR3 region has the DNA TGTGCCAGCAGTCTCGAAACAGGGTTTTCCTACAATGAGCAGTTCTTC. Translated: CASSLETGFSYNEQFF. The chain joins TRBV2 to TRBJ2-1; possible D gene TRBD1, 6 bases. Trimming removed 5 bases from V and 1 base from J, with 15 bases in between. The CDR3 loop spans 16 amino acids. Per the germline V gene, CDR1 is SNHLY and CDR2 is FYNNEI.